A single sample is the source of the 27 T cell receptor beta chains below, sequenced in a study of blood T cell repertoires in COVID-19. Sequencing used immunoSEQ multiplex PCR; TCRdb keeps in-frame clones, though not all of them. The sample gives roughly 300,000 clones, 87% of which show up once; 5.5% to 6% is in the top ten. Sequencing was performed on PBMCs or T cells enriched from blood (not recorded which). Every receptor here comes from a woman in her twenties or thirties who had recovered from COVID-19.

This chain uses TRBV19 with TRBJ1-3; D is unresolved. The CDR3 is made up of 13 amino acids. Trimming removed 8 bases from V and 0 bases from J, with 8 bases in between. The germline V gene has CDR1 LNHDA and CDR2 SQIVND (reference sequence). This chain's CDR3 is CASRESSGNTIYF. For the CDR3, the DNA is TGTGCCAGTCGGGAGAGCTCTGGAAACACCATATATTTT.

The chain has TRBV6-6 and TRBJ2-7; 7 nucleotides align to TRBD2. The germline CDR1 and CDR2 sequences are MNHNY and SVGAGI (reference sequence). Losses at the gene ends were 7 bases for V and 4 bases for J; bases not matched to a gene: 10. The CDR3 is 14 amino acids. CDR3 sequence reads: CASTTTAGVYEQYF. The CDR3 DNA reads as TGTGCCAGCACTACTACGGCGGGGGTGTACGAGCAGTACTTC.

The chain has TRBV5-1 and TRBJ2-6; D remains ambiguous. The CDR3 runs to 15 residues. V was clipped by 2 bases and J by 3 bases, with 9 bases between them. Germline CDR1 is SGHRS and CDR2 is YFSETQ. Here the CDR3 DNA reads TGCGCCAGCAGCTTAGGAGTTGGTGGGGCCAACGTCCTGACTTTC. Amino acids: CASSLGVGGANVLTF.

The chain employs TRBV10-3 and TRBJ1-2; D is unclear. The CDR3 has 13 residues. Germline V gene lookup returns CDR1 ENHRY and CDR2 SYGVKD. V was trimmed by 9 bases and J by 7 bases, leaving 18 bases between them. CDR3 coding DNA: TGTGCCATGCGGCTGGGGTGGGAGGCTGGCTACACCTTC. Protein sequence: CAMRLGWEAGYTF.

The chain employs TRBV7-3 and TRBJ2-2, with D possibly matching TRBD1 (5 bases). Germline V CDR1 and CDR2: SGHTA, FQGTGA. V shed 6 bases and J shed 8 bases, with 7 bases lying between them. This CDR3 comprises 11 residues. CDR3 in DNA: TGTGCCAGCAGTCAGGGTGGGGAGCTGTTTTTT. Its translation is CASSQGGELFF. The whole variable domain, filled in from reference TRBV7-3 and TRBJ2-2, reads GAGVSQTPSNKVTEKGKYVELRCDPISGHTALYWYRQSLGQGPEFLIYFQGTGAADDSGLPNDRFFAVRPEGSVSTLKIQRTERGDSAVYLCASSQGGELFFGEGSRLTVL.

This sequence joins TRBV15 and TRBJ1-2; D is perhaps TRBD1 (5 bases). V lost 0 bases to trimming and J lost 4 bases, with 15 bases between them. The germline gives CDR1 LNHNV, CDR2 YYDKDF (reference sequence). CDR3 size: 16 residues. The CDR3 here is CATSRDYQGEGYGYTF. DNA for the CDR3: TGTGCCACCAGCAGAGATTACCAGGGCGAAGGCTATGGCTACACCTTC.

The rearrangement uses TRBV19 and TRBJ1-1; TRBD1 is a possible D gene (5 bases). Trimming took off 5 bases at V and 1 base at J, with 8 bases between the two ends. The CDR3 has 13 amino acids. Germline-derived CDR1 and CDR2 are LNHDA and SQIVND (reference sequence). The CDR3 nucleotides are TGTGCCAGTAGTTGGGGCAGGAACACTGAAGCTTTCTTT. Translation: CASSWGRNTEAFF.

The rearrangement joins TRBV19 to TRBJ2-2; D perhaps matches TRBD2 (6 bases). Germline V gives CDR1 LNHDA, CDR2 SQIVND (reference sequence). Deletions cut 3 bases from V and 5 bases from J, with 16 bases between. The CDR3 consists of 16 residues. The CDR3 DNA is TGTGCCAGTAGTATTTCCGGGGGAAAGGGGACCGGGGAGCTGTTTTTT. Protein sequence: CASSISGGKGTGELFF.

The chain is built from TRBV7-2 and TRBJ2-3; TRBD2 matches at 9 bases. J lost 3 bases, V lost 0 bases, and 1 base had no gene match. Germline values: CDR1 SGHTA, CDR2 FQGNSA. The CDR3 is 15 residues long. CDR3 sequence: CASSLAAGGTDTQYF. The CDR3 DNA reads TGTGCCAGCAGCTTAGCTGCGGGGGGGACAGATACGCAGTATTTT. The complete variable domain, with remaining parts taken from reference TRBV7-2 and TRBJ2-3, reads GAGVSQSPSNKVTEKGKDVELRCDPISGHTALYWYRQSLGQGLEFLIYFQGNSAPDKSGLPSDRFSAERTGGSVSTLTIQRTQQEDSAVYLCASSLAAGGTDTQYFGPGTRLTVL.

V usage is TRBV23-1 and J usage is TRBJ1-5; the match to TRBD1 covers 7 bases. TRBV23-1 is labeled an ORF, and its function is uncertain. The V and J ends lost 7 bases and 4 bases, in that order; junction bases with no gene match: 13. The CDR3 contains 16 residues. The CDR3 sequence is CASISKTGWHNQPQHF. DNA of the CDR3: TGCGCCAGCATTAGCAAGACAGGGTGGCATAATCAGCCCCAGCATTTT.

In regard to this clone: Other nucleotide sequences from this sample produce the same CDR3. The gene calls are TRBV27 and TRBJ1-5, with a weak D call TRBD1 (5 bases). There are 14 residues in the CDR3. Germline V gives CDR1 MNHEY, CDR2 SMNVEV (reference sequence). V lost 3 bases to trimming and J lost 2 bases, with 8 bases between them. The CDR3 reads CASSLLGGNQPQHF. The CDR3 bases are TGTGCCAGCAGTTTGTTAGGGGGCAATCAGCCCCAGCATTTT.

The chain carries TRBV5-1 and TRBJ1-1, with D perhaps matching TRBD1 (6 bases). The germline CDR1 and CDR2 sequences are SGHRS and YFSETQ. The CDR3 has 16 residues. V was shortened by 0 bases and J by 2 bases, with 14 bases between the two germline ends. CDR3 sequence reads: CASSLAFSGGNTEAFF. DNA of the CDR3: TGCGCCAGCAGCTTGGCCTTCTCGGGGGGCAACACTGAAGCTTTCTTT.

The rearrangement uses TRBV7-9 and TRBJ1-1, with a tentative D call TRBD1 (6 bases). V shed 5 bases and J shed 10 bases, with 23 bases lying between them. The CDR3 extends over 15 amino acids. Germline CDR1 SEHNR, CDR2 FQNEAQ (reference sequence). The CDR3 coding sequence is TGTGCCAGCAGCCTCCTCGGCCTGGGGGCGGGTGGAGCTTTCTTT. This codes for CASSLLGLGAGGAFF.

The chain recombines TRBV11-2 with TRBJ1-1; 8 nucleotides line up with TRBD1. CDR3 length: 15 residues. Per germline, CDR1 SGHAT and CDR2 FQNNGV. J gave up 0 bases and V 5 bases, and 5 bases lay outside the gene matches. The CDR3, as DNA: TGTGCCAGCAGCGTCAGGGGGCGGGTGAACACTGAAGCTTTCTTT. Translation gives CASSVRGRVNTEAFF.

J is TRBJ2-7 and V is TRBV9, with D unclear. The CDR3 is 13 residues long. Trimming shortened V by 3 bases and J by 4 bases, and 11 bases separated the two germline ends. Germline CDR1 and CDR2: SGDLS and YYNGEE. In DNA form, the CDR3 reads TGTGCCAGCAGCGGGGCCGGCCAGTACGAGCAGTACTTC. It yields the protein CASSGAGQYEQYF.

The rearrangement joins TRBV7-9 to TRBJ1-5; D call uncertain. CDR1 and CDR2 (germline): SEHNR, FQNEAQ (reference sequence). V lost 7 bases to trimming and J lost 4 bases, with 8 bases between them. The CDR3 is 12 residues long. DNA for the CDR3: TGTGCCAGCACTACAGATAATCAGCCCCAGCATTTT. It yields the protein CASTTDNQPQHF.

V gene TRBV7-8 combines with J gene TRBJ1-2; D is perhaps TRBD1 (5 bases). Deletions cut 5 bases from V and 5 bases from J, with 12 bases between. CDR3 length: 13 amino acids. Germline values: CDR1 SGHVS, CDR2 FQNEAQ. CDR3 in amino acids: CASSAGGTYGYTF. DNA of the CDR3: TGTGCCAGCAGCGCCGGGGGTACTTATGGCTACACCTTC.

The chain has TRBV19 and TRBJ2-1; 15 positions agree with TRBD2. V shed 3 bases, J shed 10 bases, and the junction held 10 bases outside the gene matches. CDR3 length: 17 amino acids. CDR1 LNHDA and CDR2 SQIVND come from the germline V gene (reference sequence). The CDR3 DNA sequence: TGTGCCAGTAGTATCCCAGGGACTAGCGGGGGGCGGGAAGAGCAGTTCTTC. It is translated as CASSIPGTSGGREEQFF.

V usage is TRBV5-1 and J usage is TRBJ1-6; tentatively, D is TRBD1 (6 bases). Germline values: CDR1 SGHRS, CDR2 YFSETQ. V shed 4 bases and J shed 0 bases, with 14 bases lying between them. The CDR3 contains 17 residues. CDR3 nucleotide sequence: TGCGCCAGCAGCCCAGAGGTAGGGGGCTCCTATAATTCACCCCTCCACTTT. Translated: CASSPEVGGSYNSPLHF.

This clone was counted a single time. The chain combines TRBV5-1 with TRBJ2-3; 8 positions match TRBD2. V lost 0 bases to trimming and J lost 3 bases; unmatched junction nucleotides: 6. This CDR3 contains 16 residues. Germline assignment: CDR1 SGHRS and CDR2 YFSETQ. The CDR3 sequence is CASSLANGLATDTQYF. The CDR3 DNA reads TGCGCCAGCAGCTTGGCCAATGGACTAGCAACAGATACGCAGTATTTT.

CDR3 nucleotides: TGTGCCAGCAGCTTCTGGGGCTCTCAGCCCCAGCATTTT. Amino acids: CASSFWGSQPQHF. V usage is TRBV7-2 and J usage is TRBJ1-5, with D perhaps TRBD1 (5 bases). CDR3 length: 13 amino acids. Germline V gene data show CDR1 as SGHTA and CDR2 as FQGNSA. The ends were cut back, 3 bases at V and 6 bases at J, with 9 bases in the middle.

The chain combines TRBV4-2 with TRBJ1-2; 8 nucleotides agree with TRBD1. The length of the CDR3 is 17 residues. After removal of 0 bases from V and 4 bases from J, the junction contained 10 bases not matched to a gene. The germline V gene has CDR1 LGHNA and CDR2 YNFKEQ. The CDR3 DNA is TGTGCCAGCAGCCAAGATAAGGTGGGGACAGGCTTCTATGGCTACACCTTC. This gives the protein CASSQDKVGTGFYGYTF.

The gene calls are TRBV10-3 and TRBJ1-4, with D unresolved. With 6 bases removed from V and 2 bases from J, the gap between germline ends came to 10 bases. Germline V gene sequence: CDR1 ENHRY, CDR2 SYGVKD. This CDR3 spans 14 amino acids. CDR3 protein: CAIRGSGTNEKLFF. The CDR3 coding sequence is TGTGCCATCAGAGGGAGTGGGACTAATGAAAAACTGTTTTTT.

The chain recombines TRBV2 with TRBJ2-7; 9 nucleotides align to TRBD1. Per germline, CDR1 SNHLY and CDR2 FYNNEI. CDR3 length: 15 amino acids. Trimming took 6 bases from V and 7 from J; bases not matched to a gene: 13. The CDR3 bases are TGTGCCAGCAGGAGCCGGGGGACAGGGATGGGTGAGCAGTACTTC. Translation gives CASRSRGTGMGEQYF.

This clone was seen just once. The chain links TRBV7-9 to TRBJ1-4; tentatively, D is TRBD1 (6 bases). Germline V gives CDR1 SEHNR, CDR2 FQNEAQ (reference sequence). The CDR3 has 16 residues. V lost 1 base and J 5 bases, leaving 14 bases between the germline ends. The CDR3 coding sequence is TGTGCCAGCAGCTTAGTCTTGGGGGCAGAGAATGAAAAACTGTTTTTT. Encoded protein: CASSLVLGAENEKLFF.

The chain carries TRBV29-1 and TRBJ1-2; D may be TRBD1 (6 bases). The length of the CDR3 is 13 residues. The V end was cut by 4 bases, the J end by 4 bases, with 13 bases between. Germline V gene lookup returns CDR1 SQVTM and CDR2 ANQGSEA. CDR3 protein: CSVGDIDLYGYTF. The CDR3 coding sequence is TGCAGCGTTGGGGACATCGACCTCTATGGCTACACCTTC.

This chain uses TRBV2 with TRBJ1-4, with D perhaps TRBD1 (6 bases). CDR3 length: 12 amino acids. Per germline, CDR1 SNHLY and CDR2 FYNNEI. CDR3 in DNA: TGTGCGACAGGCGCAACTAATGAAAAACTGTTTTTT. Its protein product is CATGATNEKLFF.